One sample yielded the 10 T cell receptor beta chains listed below, sequenced in a study of blood T cell repertoires in COVID-19. Measured with immunoSEQ multiplex PCR; TCRdb has only the in-frame clones, and not every one. The repertoire holds 100,000 or so clones, with around 85% as singletons. The sample was PBMCs or T cells enriched from blood (not recorded which). The receptors stem from a woman aged 45-65 years who had recovered from COVID-19.

V gene TRBV11-1 combines with J gene TRBJ2-1; unclear D gene. This CDR3 spans 14 amino acids. V lost 1 base, J lost 0 bases, and 4 bases lay in between. Germline assignment: CDR1 SGHAT and CDR2 FQDESV (reference sequence). The CDR3 DNA sequence: TGTGCCAGCAGCTTAGTGCGCTCCTACAATGAGCAGTTCTTC. Protein: CASSLVRSYNEQFF.

The chain uses TRBV9 and TRBJ2-7; TRBD2 matches 10 bases. V lost 3 bases to trimming and J lost 6 bases; unmatched junction nucleotides: 9. The CDR3 has 15 residues. The germline gives CDR1 SGDLS, CDR2 YYNGEE. CDR3 nucleotide sequence: TGTGCCAGCAGCGCCGCTAGCGGGAGTACAGGCGAGCAGTACTTC. Protein sequence: CASSAASGSTGEQYF.

There are a few counts of this clone. The rearrangement links TRBV2 to TRBJ2-6; D may be TRBD1 (5 bases). The CDR3 runs to 18 residues. CDR1 and CDR2 (germline): SNHLY, FYNNEI. V was trimmed by 0 bases and J by 0 bases, leaving 12 bases between them. The CDR3 DNA is TGTGCCAGCAGTGAAGCCCAGGGTAAGCCCTCTGGGGCCAACGTCCTGACTTTC. Its protein is CASSEAQGKPSGANVLTF.

The sample holds one count of this clone. This rearrangement joins TRBV28 to TRBJ1-4; 7 bases map to TRBD1. This CDR3 has 19 residues. The junction had 16 bases not matched to a gene; V was cut back by 6 bases and J by 0 bases. CDR1 and CDR2 (germline): MDHEN, SYDVKM. This chain's CDR3 is CASSPIRDSQLATNEKLFF. The CDR3 bases are TGTGCCAGCAGCCCCATTCGGGACAGCCAACTTGCAACTAATGAAAAACTGTTTTTT.

This chain joins TRBV5-1 and TRBJ1-6, with a weak D call TRBD1 (5 bases). The germline CDR1 and CDR2 sequences are SGHRS and YFSETQ. This CDR3 has 14 residues. V shed 0 bases and J shed 10 bases, with 11 bases lying between them. The CDR3 DNA reads TGCGCCAGCAGCTTGGAGCAGGGAAGCTCACCCCTCCACTTT. This gives the protein CASSLEQGSSPLHF. Full variable domain (missing parts from reference TRBV5-1 and TRBJ1-6): KAGVTQTPRYLIKTRGQQVTLSCSPISGHRSVSWYQQTPGQGLQFLFEYFSETQRNKGNFPGRFSGRQFSNSRSEMNVSTLELGDSALYLCASSLEQGSSPLHFGNGTRLTVT.

The chain employs TRBV28 and TRBJ1-5, with a tentative D call TRBD1 (5 bases). The CDR3 sequence is 15 residues long. Germline V gene lookup returns CDR1 MDHEN and CDR2 SYDVKM. V lost 7 bases and J lost 1, with 14 bases in between. The CDR3 region has the DNA TGTGCCAGCACCCCAAGCCGACAGAGCAATCAGCCCCAGCATTTT. It translates to CASTPSRQSNQPQHF.

The CDR3 loop reads CASSVGDRDSYNEQFF. CDR3 DNA sequence: TGTGCCAGCAGTGTTGGGGACAGGGATTCGTACAATGAGCAGTTCTTC. This chain connects TRBV2 to TRBJ2-1; TRBD1 matches at 9 bases. Germline loops: CDR1 SNHLY, CDR2 FYNNEI. J gave up 4 bases and V 4 bases, and 8 bases lay outside the gene matches. The CDR3 has 16 residues.

The chain joins TRBV14 to TRBJ1-6, with 11 bases aligning to TRBD1. Germline CDR1 is SGHDN and CDR2 is FVKESK. CDR3 length: 14 amino acids. Germline trimming cut 5 bases from V and 9 bases from J; bases unmatched to any gene: 3. The CDR3 here is CASSVGQGASPLHF. CDR3 in DNA: TGTGCCAGCAGCGTCGGACAGGGGGCTTCACCCCTCCACTTT.

Notes on this clone: The junction does not match germline at one end; this may be a read error. The chain recombines TRBV29-1 with TRBJ2-7; 12 bases match TRBD1. The CDR3 sequence is 13 residues long. Germline lookup yields CDR1 SQVTM and CDR2 ANQGSEA. The CDR3 nucleotides read TGCGGCGTCGGGACAGGGGGCCTATACGAGCAGTACTTC. It translates to CGVGTGGLYEQYF.

The chain joins TRBV30 to TRBJ1-5, with 7 bases matching TRBD1. V trimming: 1 base; J trimming: 3 bases; junction bases outside the gene matches: 3. CDR3 length: 14 residues. The germline V gene encodes CDR1 GTSNPN and CDR2 SVGIG (reference sequence). Here the CDR3 reads CAWSDRGTNQPQHF. For the CDR3, the DNA is TGTGCCTGGAGTGACAGGGGAACCAATCAGCCCCAGCATTTT. The whole variable domain, remainder taken from reference TRBV30 and TRBJ1-5, is SQTIHQWPATLVQPVGSPLSLECTVEGTSNPNLYWYRQAAGRGLQLLFYSVGIGQISSEVPQNLSASRPQDRQFILSSKKLLLSDSGFYLCAWSDRGTNQPQHFGDGTRLSIL.